This T cell receptor (beta chain) was sequenced for a study of Graves' ophthalmopathy and Graves' hyperthyroidism. Germline-derived CDR1 and CDR2 are SEHNR and FQNEAQ (reference sequence). CDR3 length: 13 amino acids. The V end lost 6 bases, the J end lost 1 base, and 7 bases lay between the germline ends. RNA transcripts were the template, and TCR beta CDR3 regions were amplified from them. HTBI primers primed a first-round RT-PCR, and a second-round multiplex PCR followed. TCRdb re-analysed the multiplex PCR reads in MiXCR, keeping a single row per CDR3 protein. The data show about 48,000 distinct CDR3 sequences, about 50% seen once.

The chain links TRBV7-9 to TRBJ2-1; D ambiguous. Sample: peripheral blood. The receptor's source is an adult man with Graves' ophthalmopathy. The CDR3 coding sequence is TGTGCCAGCAGGAGAGCTTCCTACAATGAGCAGTTCTTC. Translation: CASRRASYNEQFF.